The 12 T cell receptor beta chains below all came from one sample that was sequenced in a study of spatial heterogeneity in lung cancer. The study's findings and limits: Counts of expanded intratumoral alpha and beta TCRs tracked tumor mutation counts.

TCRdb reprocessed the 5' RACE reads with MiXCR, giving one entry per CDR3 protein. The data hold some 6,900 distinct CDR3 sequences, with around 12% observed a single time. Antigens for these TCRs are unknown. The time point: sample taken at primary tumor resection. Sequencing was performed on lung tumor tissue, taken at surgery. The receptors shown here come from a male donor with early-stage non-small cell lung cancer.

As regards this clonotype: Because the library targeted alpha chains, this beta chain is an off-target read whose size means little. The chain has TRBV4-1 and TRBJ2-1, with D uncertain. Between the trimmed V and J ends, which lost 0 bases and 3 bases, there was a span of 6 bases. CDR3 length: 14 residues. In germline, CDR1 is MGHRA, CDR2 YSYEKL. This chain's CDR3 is CASSQDPVYNEQFF. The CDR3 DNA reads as TGCGCCAGCAGCCAAGATCCTGTCTACAATGAGCAGTTCTTC.

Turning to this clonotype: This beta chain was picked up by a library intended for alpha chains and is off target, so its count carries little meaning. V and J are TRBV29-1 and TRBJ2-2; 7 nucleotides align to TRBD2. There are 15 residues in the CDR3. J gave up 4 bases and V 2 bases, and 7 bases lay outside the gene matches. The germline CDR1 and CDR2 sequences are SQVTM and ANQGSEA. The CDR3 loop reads CSVEFQAGITGELFF. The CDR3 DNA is TGCAGCGTTGAATTTCAAGCGGGGATCACCGGGGAGCTGTTTTTT.

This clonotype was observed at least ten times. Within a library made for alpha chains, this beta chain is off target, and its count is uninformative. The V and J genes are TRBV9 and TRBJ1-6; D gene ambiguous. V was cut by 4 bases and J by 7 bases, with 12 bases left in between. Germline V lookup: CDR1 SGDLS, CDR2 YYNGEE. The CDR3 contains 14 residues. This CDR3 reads CASSLSGPNSPLHF. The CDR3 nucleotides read TGTGCCAGCAGCCTCTCCGGTCCGAATTCACCCCTCCACTTT.

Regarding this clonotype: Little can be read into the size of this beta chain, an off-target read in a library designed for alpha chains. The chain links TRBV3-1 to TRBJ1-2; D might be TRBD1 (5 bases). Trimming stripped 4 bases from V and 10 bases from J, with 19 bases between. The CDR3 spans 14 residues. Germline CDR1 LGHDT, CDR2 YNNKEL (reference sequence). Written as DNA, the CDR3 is TGTGCCAGCAGCCTTGCCGGGACTTTCTTTGTCTACACCTTC. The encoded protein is CASSLAGTFFVYTF.

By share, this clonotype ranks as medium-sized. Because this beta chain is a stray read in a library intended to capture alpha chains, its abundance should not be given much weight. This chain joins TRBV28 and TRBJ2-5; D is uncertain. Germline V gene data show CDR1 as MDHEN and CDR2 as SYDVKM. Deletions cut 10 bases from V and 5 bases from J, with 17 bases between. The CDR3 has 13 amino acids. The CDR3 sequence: CATHLSGEETQYF. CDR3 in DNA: TGTGCCACCCACCTCTCAGGAGAGGAGACCCAGTACTTC.

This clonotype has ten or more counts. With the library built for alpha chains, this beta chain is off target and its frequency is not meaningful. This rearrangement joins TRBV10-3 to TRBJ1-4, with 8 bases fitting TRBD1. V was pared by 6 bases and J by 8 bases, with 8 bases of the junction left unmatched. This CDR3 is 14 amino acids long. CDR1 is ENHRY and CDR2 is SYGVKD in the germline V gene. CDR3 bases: TGTGCCATCAGCCCGCAGCAGGGGGCAGAAAAACTGTTTTTT. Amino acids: CAISPQQGAEKLFF.

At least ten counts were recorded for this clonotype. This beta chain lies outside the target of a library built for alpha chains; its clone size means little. The CDR3 loop is CASSQGTSGFYEQYF. In nucleotides, the CDR3 is TGTGCCAGCAGCCAGGGGACTAGCGGGTTCTACGAGCAGTACTTC. This sequence joins TRBV11-2 and TRBJ2-7; 12 bases are shared with TRBD2. This CDR3 spans 15 amino acids. In germline, CDR1 is SGHAT, CDR2 FQNNGV. V lost 5 bases, J lost 3 bases, and 5 bases stayed unmatched.

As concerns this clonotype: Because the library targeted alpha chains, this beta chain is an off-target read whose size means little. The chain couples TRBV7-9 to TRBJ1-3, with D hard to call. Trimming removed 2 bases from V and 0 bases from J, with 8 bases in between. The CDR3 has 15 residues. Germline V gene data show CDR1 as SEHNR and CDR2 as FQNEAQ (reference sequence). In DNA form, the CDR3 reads TGTGCCAGCAGCTTAAAAGGGATCTCTGGAAACACCATATATTTT. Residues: CASSLKGISGNTIYF.

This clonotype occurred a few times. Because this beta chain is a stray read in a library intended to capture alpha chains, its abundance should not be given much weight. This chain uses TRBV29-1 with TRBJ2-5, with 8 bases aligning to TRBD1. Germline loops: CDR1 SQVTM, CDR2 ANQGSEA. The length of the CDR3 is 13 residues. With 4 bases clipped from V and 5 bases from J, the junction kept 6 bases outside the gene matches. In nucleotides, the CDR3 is TGCAGCGTTGTGCGGACAGGGTTGGAGACCCAGTACTTC. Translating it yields CSVVRTGLETQYF.

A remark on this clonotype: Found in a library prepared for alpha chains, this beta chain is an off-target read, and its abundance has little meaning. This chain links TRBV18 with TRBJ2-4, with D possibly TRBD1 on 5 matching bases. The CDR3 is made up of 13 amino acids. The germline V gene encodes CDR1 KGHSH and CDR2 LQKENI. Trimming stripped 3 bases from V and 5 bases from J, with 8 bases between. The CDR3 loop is CASSPDSENIQYF. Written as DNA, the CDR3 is TGTGCCAGCTCACCTGACAGCGAAAACATTCAGTACTTC.

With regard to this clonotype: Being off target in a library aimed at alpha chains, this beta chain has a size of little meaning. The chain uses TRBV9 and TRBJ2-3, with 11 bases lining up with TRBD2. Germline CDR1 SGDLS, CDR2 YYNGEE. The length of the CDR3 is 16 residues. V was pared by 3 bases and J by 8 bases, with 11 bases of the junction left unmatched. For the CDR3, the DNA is TGTGCCAGCAGCGAGGGGACTAGCGGCCACGGGGGTACGCAGTATTTT. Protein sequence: CASSEGTSGHGGTQYF.

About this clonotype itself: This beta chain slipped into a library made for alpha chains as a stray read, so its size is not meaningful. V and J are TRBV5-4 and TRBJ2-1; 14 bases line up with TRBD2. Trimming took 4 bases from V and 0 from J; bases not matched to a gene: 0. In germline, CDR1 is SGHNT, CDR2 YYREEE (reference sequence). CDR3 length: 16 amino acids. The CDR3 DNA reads TGTGCCAGCAGCGGGACTAGCGGGAGCTCCTACAATGAGCAGTTCTTC. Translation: CASSGTSGSSYNEQFF.